This is a list of T cell receptor beta chains from one sample in a study of T-cell memory formation after mild COVID-19. TCRdb re-analysed the 5' RACE reads in MiXCR, keeping a single row per CDR3 protein. Among 250,000 to 300,000 distinct CDR3 sequences listed, around 15% were seen once. Sequenced: PBMCs or a T cell subset sorted from them (not recorded which). Source of these receptors: a man aged 18 to 35 who had mild COVID-19 (a few samples of this study predate the infection). Cell type and time point are not known. Each CDR3 is given with its conserved first and last residue.

TRBV6-5	TRBJ1-2	CASSWAGSRGYTF
TRBV19	TRBJ2-3	CASTTGHSSTDTQYF
TRBV29-1	TRBJ2-7	CSVLKLAGISYEQYF
TRBV20-1	TRBJ2-3	CSARRSGLTDTQYF
TRBV24-1	TRBJ2-5	CATSDGPTETQYF
TRBV20-1	TRBJ2-1	CSASRLSGAGTEQFF
TRBV12-3/TRBV12-4	TRBJ2-3	CASSLRRRGYSTDTQYF
TRBV4-2	TRBJ2-7	CASSQDLDSSYEQYF
TRBV6-1	TRBJ2-6	CASSGRSGANVLTF
TRBV7-9	TRBJ1-1	CASSLEGGFGTEAFF
TRBV4-1	TRBJ1-1	CASSINRVGRPGAFF
TRBV12-3/TRBV12-4	TRBJ2-2	CASRPGQNTGELFF
TRBV25-1	TRBJ2-1	CASSEFTSGGHNEQFF
TRBV3-1	TRBJ1-1	CASSQEPGANWWTEAFF
TRBV6-5	TRBJ2-2	CASIPPTGELFF
TRBV12-3/TRBV12-4	TRBJ1-1	CASSLGWTGVIVAFF
TRBV14	TRBJ2-5	CASSQDRTPYQETQYF
TRBV30	TRBJ1-2	CAFPGQGNYGYTF
TRBV12-3/TRBV12-4	TRBJ2-7	CASSPRGAGPGSYEQYF
TRBV12-3/TRBV12-4	TRBJ1-2	CASSRPQGKEDGYTF
TRBV2	TRBJ2-1	CARRIPGQGGHEQFF
TRBV6-6	TRBJ2-5	CASSNTRGAGETQYF
TRBV5-1	TRBJ2-5	CASSLETVGETQYF
TRBV18	TRBJ2-2	CASSPPSRPGELFF
TRBV3-1	TRBJ2-1	CASRDYNEQFF
TRBV6-2/TRBV6-3	TRBJ2-7	CASSYSKGLQYEQYF
TRBV6-5	TRBJ1-5	CASSEQGPHQPQHF
TRBV7-3	TRBJ2-2	CASSFRQGPVKNTGELFF
TRBV3-1	TRBJ1-1	CASSRQEGEAFF
TRBV6-1	TRBJ2-3	CASSSGDADTQYF